The 19 T cell receptor beta chains below all came from one sample that was sequenced in a study of T cells in Graves' hyperthyroidism and ophthalmopathy. Amplification of TCR beta CDR3 regions used RNA as the template. Initially, a first-round RT-PCR of the TCR CDR3 employed the HTBI primer set. TCRdb re-analysed the multiplex PCR reads in MiXCR, keeping a single row per CDR3 protein. The data show a few hundred thousand distinct CDR3 sequences, with around 15% seen just once and approximately 19% held by the top ten. Specimen: blood. The receptors come from a woman aged 60-75 years with Graves' ophthalmopathy.

This clonotype has ten or more counts. The chain uses TRBV14 and TRBJ2-3; 7 nucleotides line up with TRBD2. In germline, CDR1 is SGHDN, CDR2 FVKESK. There are 18 residues in the CDR3. V shed 4 bases and J 1 base; nucleotides not matched to a gene: 14. This chain's CDR3 is CASSRRRFDAGGTDTQYF. The CDR3 nucleotides are TGTGCCAGCAGCCGACGGCGGTTTGATGCGGGGGGCACAGATACGCAGTATTTT.

This clonotype was recorded at least ten times. The genes are TRBV10-2 and TRBJ2-7; a weak D match, TRBD2 (6 bases). The ends were cut back, 3 bases at V and 0 bases at J, with 15 bases in the middle. The germline V gene encodes CDR1 WSHSY and CDR2 SAAADI. The CDR3 covers 16 residues. The CDR3 nucleotides read TGCGCCAGCAGTGACTGGGGGGAGAGGAGCTCCTACGAGCAGTACTTC. Protein product: CASSDWGERSSYEQYF.

There are many counts of this clonotype. The CDR3 is CSALAGGRNIQYF. The CDR3 nucleotides are TGCAGTGCTCTGGCAGGGGGCCGAAACATTCAGTACTTC. The chain couples TRBV20-1 to TRBJ2-4; TRBD1 aligns across 8 bases. The CDR3 loop spans 13 amino acids. Germline assignment: CDR1 DFQATT and CDR2 SNEGSKA (reference sequence). V was pared by 5 bases and J by 6 bases, with 6 bases of the junction left unmatched.

This clonotype was counted at least ten times. V and J are TRBV27 and TRBJ2-7; 10 bases fit TRBD2. The CDR3 covers 14 residues. V was clipped by 8 bases and J by 6 bases; unmatched bases: 10. Germline V CDR1 and CDR2: MNHEY, SMNVEV (reference sequence). CDR3 protein: CASWTSGPHIEQYF. CDR3 in DNA: TGTGCCAGCTGGACTAGCGGTCCCCATATCGAGCAGTACTTC.

The chain carries TRBV20-1 and TRBJ2-1, with D maybe TRBD2 (6 bases). CDR1 and CDR2 from the germline V gene are DFQATT and SNEGSKA (reference sequence). The V end lost 4 bases, the J end lost 3 bases, and 16 bases lay between the germline ends. This CDR3 has 15 amino acids. In DNA form, the CDR3 reads TGCAGTGCTACAGCGGCGGGGAAAAACTACAATGAGCAGTTCTTC. Amino acids: CSATAAGKNYNEQFF.

The CDR3 protein is CASSGLAGEVETQYF. The CDR3 DNA sequence: TGTGCCAGCAGTGGACTAGCGGGAGAGGTGGAGACCCAGTACTTC. V gene TRBV28 combines with J gene TRBJ2-5, with 13 bases fitting TRBD2. V shed 5 bases, J shed 5 bases, and the junction held 5 bases outside the gene matches. The length of the CDR3 is 15 residues. Per the germline V gene, CDR1 is MDHEN and CDR2 is SYDVKM.

This chain uses TRBV12-5 with TRBJ2-5; possible D gene TRBD2, 5 bases. Germline V gene data show CDR1 as LGHNT and CDR2 as FRNRAP. Trimming removed 3 bases at V and 5 bases at J, with 16 bases between. The CDR3 spans 15 residues. Here the CDR3 DNA reads TGTGCTAGTGGTTTCCTACCGACCACGGGGGAGACCCAGTACTTC. Its translation: CASGFLPTTGETQYF. The full variable domain, in which reference TRBV12-5 and TRBJ2-5 provide the parts outside the CDR3, is DARVTQTPRHKVTEMGQEVTMRCQPILGHNTVFWYRQTMMQGLELLAYFRNRAPLDDSGMPKDRFSAEMPDATLATLKIQPSEPRDSAVYFCASGFLPTTGETQYFGPGTRLLVL.

This clonotype was found many times. V is TRBV28 and J is TRBJ1-3; D remains ambiguous. From germline, CDR1 is MDHEN and CDR2 SYDVKM. The germline V and J ends were trimmed by 7 bases and 3 bases, with 19 bases remaining between them. The CDR3 spans 16 residues. CDR3: CASNGDGPLYGNTIYF. The CDR3 DNA reads as TGTGCCAGCAACGGCGACGGGCCCCTCTATGGAAACACCATATATTTT. Variable domain in full (rest from reference TRBV28 and TRBJ1-3): DVKVTQSSRYLVKRTGEKVFLECVQDMDHENMFWYRQDPGLGLRLIYFSYDVKMKEKGDIPEGYSVSREKKERFSLILESASTNQTSMYLCASNGDGPLYGNTIYFGEGSWLTVV.

This clonotype has a count of ten or more. The chain couples TRBV20-1 to TRBJ1-4; D call uncertain. This CDR3 has 12 amino acids. The V end lost 7 bases, the J end lost 5 bases, and 11 bases lay between the germline ends. The germline CDR1 and CDR2 sequences are DFQATT and SNEGSKA (reference sequence). This CDR3 reads CSVPPSNEKLFF. As DNA, the CDR3 is TGCAGTGTTCCCCCTTCGAATGAAAAACTGTTTTTT.

This clonotype was detected only a few times. The chain uses TRBV29-1 and TRBJ1-1; D remains unclear. V was clipped by 5 bases and J by 5 bases, with 6 bases between them. The germline V gene encodes CDR1 SQVTM and CDR2 ANQGSEA. The CDR3 length is 10 residues. The chain's CDR3 is CSVLETEAFF. As DNA, the CDR3 is TGCAGCGTTTTGGAGACTGAAGCTTTCTTT.

This clonotype appeared many times. The gene calls are TRBV20-1 and TRBJ1-1; D ambiguous. Germline V lookup: CDR1 DFQATT, CDR2 SNEGSKA (reference sequence). With 1 base removed from V and 0 bases from J, the gap between germline ends came to 9 bases. This CDR3 comprises 14 residues. CDR3 protein: CSARGRRVNTEAFF. The CDR3 bases are TGCAGTGCTAGAGGGCGGCGGGTGAACACTGAAGCTTTCTTT.

The chain employs TRBV5-5 and TRBJ2-1; D gene uncertain. This CDR3 has 13 amino acids. V lost 0 bases, J lost 10 bases, and 11 bases lay in between. In germline, CDR1 is SGHKS, CDR2 YYEKEE (reference sequence). The DNA of the CDR3 is TGTGCCAGCAGCTTGGGGCGCCAGAACGAGCAGTTCTTC. This sequence encodes CASSLGRQNEQFF.

The chain is built from TRBV9 and TRBJ2-1; TRBD1 matches at 9 bases. The CDR3 has 15 residues. Germline trimming cut 4 bases from V and 7 bases from J; bases unmatched to any gene: 9. Germline V gene sequence: CDR1 SGDLS, CDR2 YYNGEE. The CDR3 sequence: CASSTRDRVANEQFF. The CDR3 nucleotides read TGTGCCAGCAGCACCCGGGACAGGGTTGCGAATGAGCAGTTCTTC.

This clonotype has at least ten counts. The genes are TRBV28 and TRBJ2-7; D not resolved. This CDR3 is built from 13 residues. From germline, CDR1 is MDHEN and CDR2 SYDVKM. Trimming shortened V by 8 bases and J by 7 bases, and 18 bases separated the two germline ends. CDR3 in DNA: TGTGCCAGCGGGCTAGGAAAACCTACAGAGCAGTACTTC. It codes for CASGLGKPTEQYF.

This clonotype turned up a few times. The chain couples TRBV24-1 to TRBJ1-5, with D maybe TRBD1 (5 bases). The V end lost 5 bases, the J end lost 6 bases, and 19 bases lay between the germline ends. The CDR3 sequence is 16 residues long. Germline V gene sequence: CDR1 KGHDR, CDR2 SFDVKD. CDR3 amino acids: CATSGTSGAAVQPQHF. The DNA of the CDR3 is TGTGCCACCAGTGGAACTTCCGGGGCGGCGGTTCAGCCCCAGCATTTT.

This clonotype was seen at least ten times. The chain is built from TRBV3-1 and TRBJ2-7, with TRBD2 as a possible D gene (5 bases). Germline V gene data show CDR1 as LGHDT and CDR2 as YNNKEL (reference sequence). CDR3 length equals 15 residues. V lost 3 bases, J lost 4 bases, and 16 bases lay in between. CDR3 coding DNA: TGTGCCAGCAGCCATTCCGAGGGTCCCCGGTACGAGCAGTACTTC. Amino acid sequence: CASSHSEGPRYEQYF.

The CDR3 DNA sequence: TGTGCCAGCAGCTCCCCAGGGGCCTCCGGGGAGCTGTTTTTT. Its protein product is CASSSPGASGELFF. The chain combines TRBV11-2 with TRBJ2-2; weak D call: TRBD1 (6 bases). The germline gives CDR1 SGHAT, CDR2 FQNNGV. The CDR3 sequence is 14 residues long. Trimming removed 4 bases at V and 6 bases at J, with 12 bases between.

This clonotype was picked up many times. V is TRBV12-3 or TRBV12-4 and J is TRBJ2-7; D is possibly TRBD1 or TRBD2 (5 bases each). CDR3 length: 14 residues. V lost 0 bases and J 7 bases, leaving 13 bases between the germline ends. The CDR3 DNA sequence: TGTGCCAGCAGTTTAGCGGGACCTTCTCGTGAGCAGTACTTC. It specifies CASSLAGPSREQYF.

This clonotype was counted many times. This chain links TRBV5-1 with TRBJ2-3; D is possibly TRBD1 (6 bases). Per the germline V gene, CDR1 is SGHRS and CDR2 is YFSETQ. V was shortened by 4 bases and J by 1 base, with 13 bases between the two germline ends. This CDR3 contains 15 residues. The CDR3 nucleotides read TGCGCCAGCAGCCCTCACAGGGAAGGCACAGATACGCAGTATTTT. It translates to CASSPHREGTDTQYF. Using reference TRBV5-1 and TRBJ2-3 for the parts outside the CDR3, the full variable domain is KAGVTQTPRYLIKTRGQQVTLSCSPISGHRSVSWYQQTPGQGLQFLFEYFSETQRNKGNFPGRFSGRQFSNSRSEMNVSTLELGDSALYLCASSPHREGTDTQYFGPGTRLTVL.